This entry concerns a single T cell receptor (beta chain). Its antigen is unidentified. The sample belongs to a study of PD-1 blockade in classical Hodgkin lymphoma. Every one of the patients relapsed after autologous stem cell transplantation (brentuximab vedotin exposure was variable). Best outcomes ranged across complete response, partial response and progressive disease. Only in-frame clones appear in the TCRdb table, and some are missing; sequencing was by immunoSEQ multiplex PCR. The repertoire has fewer than 45,000 clones, around 87% of them found once; the top ten carry 5% to 6.5%. The ends lost 10 bases at V and 0 bases at J; junction bases unmatched: 14. The CDR3 spans 17 residues. Germline V CDR1 and CDR2: SNHLY, FYNNEI. Findings of the study overall: Significantly greater TCR diversity emerged by C4D1 in CD4+ cells but not CD8+ cells.

Sequencing used peripheral blood mononuclear cells (PBMCs), obtained before the second cycle of nivolumab. The rearrangement joins TRBV2 to TRBJ2-1; TRBD2 matches 8 bases. The sequence was obtained from a human donor with classical Hodgkin lymphoma. Here the CDR3 reads CATTGLAASSSYNEQFF. In DNA, the CDR3 is TGTGCCACCACAGGACTAGCCGCATCGAGCTCCTACAATGAGCAGTTCTTC.